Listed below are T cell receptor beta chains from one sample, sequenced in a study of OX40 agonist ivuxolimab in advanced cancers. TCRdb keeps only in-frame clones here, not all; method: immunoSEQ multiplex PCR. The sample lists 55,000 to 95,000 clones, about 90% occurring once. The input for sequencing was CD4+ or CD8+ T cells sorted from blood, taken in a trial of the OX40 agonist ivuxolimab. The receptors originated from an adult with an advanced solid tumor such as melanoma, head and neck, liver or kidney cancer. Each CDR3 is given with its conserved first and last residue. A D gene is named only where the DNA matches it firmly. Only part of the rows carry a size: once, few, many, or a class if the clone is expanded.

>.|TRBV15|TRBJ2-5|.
TGTGCCACCAGCAGAGATCGGGCAGGGGGGGAGACCCAGTACTTC
CATSRDRAGGETQYF
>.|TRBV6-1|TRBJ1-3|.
TGTGCCAGCAGTGAAGGGTATACTGGAAACACCATATATTTT
CASSEGYTGNTIYF
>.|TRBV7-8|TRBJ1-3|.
TGTGCCAGCAGCTTAGGGAACTCTGGAAACACCATATATTTT
CASSLGNSGNTIYF
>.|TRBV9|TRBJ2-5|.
TGTGCCAGCAGCGTAGCCGCTTGGGAGACCCAGTACTTC
CASSVAAWETQYF
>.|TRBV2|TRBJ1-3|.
TGTGCCAGCAGTGCCGCCGGGACTATCGGCTCTGGAAACACCATATATTTT
CASSAAGTIGSGNTIYF
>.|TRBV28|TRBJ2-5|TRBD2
TGTGCCAGCAGTTTATTCGGCGGGGGGATTCAAGAGACCCAGTACTTC
CASSLFGGGIQETQYF
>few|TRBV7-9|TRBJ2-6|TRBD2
TGTGCCAGCAGCAGAGGACTAGCGGGGGCCGACTCTGGGGCCAACGTCCTGACTTTC
CASSRGLAGADSGANVLTF
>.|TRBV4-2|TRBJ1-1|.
TGTGCCAGCAGCCAAAAGGGGTCCCTGGGGAACACTGAAGCTTTCTTT
CASSQKGSLGNTEAFF
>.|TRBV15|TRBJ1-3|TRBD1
TGTGCCACCGCAGGGGGTTATGGAAACACCATATATTTT
CATAGGYGNTIYF
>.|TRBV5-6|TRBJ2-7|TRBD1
TGTGCCAGCAGCTTGTCCCCCGGGACAGGGCCCTACGAGCAGTACTTC
CASSLSPGTGPYEQYF
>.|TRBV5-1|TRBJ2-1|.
TGCGCCAGCAGCTTGGACCCGATTTACAATGAGCAGTTCTTC
CASSLDPIYNEQFF
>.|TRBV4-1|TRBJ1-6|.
TGCGCCAGCGATTGGGGGGGCTCCTATAATTCACCCCTCCACTTT
CASDWGGSYNSPLHF
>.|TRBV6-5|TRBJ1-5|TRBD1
TGTGCCAGCAGTAAACAGGGGTCGATCAATCAGCCCCAGCATTTT
CASSKQGSINQPQHF
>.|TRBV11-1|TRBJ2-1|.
TGTGCCAACAGCTACCGGGGGACTTTAATTGACAATGAGCAGTTCTTC
CANSYRGTLIDNEQFF
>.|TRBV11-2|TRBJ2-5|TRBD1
TGTGCCAGCAGCCCTCAGGGGGCCGGAGAGACCCAGTACTTC
CASSPQGAGETQYF
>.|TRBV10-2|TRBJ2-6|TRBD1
TGCGCCAGCAGTGAGTCGTTCGCTACAGGGGCTGGGGCCAACGTCCTGACTTTC
CASSESFATGAGANVLTF
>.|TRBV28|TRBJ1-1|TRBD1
TGTGCCAGCAGTCACCCAGGGGGGCCCCTACAAGCTTTCTTT
CASSHPGGPLQAFF
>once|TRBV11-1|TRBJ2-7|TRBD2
TGTGCCAGCAGCTTTACGGGACTAGCGGGGGGACGCTACGAGCAGTACTTC
CASSFTGLAGGRYEQYF
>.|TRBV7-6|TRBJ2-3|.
TGTGCCAGCAGCTTAAATGTGGGCCCAGATACGCAGTATTTT
CASSLNVGPDTQYF
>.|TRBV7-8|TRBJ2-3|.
TGTGCCAGCAGCTTAGACACGGGACTCAGAAACACAGATACGCAGTATTTT
CASSLDTGLRNTDTQYF
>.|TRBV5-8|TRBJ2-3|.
TGTGCCAGCAGCTGGCCAGATACGCAGTATTTT
CASSWPDTQYF
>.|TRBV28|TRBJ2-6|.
TGTGCCAGCAGTCTGTCAAACTCTGGGGCCAACGTCCTGACTTTC
CASSLSNSGANVLTF
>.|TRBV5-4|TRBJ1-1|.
TGTGCCAGCAGCTTGGCCGGTAAGGGCACTGAAGCTTTCTTT
CASSLAGKGTEAFF
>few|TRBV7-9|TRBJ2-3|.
TGTGCCAGCAGCTACCTGTCAGGCAGGGGTCCAGATACGCAGTATTTT
CASSYLSGRGPDTQYF
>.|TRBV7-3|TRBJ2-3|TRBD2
TGTGCCAGCAGCTCCCGGGGAGTAGCGGGGGGAGGAGATACGCAGTATTTT
CASSSRGVAGGGDTQYF